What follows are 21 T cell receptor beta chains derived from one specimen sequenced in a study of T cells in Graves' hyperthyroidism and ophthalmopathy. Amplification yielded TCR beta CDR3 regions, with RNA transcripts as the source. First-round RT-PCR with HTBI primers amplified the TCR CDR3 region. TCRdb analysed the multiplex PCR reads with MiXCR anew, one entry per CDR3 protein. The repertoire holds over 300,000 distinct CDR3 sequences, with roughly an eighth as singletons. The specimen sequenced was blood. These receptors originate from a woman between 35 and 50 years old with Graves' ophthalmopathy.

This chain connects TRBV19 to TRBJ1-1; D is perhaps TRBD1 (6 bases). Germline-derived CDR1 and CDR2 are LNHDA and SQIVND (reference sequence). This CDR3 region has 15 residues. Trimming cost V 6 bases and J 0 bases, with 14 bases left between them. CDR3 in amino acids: CASRVTGTLNTEAFF. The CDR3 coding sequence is TGTGCCAGTAGGGTAACTGGGACACTGAACACTGAAGCTTTCTTT.

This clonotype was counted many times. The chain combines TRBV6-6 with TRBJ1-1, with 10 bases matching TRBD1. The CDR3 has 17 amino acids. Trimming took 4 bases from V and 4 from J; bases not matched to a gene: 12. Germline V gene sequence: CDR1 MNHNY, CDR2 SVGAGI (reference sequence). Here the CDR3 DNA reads TGTGCCAGCAGTTCCCCTAGGGGACAGGGGAGAGGCACTGAAGCTTTCTTT. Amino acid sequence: CASSSPRGQGRGTEAFF.

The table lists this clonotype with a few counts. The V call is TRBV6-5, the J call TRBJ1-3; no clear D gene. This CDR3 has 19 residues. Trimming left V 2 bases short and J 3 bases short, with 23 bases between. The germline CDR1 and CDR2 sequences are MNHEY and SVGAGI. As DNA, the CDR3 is TGTGCCAGCAGTTACACCAATCCCGGGATCCCGGCGGGTGGAAACACCATATATTTT. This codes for CASSYTNPGIPAGGNTIYF.

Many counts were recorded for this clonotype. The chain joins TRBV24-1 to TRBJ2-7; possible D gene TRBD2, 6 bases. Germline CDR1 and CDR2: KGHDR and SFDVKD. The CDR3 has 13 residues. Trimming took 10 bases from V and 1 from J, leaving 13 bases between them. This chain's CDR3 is CATRGTESYEQYF. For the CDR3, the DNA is TGTGCCACAAGAGGGACTGAATCCTACGAGCAGTACTTC.

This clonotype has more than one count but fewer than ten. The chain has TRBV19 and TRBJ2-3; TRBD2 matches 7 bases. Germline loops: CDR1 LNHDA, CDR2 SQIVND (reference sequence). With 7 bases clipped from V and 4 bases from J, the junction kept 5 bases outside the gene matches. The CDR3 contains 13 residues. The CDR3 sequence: CASTSAGPDTQYF. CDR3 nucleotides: TGTGCCAGTACCTCAGCGGGGCCAGATACGCAGTATTTT.

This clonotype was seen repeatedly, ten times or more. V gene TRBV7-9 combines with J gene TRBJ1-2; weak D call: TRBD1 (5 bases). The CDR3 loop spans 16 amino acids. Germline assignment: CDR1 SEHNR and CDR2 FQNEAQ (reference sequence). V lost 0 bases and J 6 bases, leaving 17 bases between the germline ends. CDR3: CASSLAEKGRLDGYTF. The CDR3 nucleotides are TGTGCCAGCAGCTTAGCGGAGAAGGGGAGGTTGGATGGCTACACCTTC.

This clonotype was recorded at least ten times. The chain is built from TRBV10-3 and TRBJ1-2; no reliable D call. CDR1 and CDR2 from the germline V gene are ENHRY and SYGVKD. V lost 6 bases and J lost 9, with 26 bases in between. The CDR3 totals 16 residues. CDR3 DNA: TGTGCCATCAGAGAAACTACTCTGACTGCAGACCCAAGCTACACCTTC. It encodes CAIRETTLTADPSYTF.

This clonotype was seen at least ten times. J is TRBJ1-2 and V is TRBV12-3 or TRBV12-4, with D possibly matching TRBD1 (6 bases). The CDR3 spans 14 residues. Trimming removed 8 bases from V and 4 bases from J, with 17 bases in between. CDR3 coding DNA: TGTGCCAGCGCCCCTCTACAGGGTAGCTATGGCTACACCTTC. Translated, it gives CASAPLQGSYGYTF.

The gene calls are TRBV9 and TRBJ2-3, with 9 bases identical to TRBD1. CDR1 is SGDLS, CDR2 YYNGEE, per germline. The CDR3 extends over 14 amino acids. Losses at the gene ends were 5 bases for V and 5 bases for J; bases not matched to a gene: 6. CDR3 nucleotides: TGTGCCAGCAGGGGGACAGGGCGAGGAGATACGCAGTATTTT. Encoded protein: CASRGTGRGDTQYF. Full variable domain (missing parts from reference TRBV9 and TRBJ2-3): DSGVTQTPKHLITATGQRVTLRCSPRSGDLSVYWYQQSLDQGLQFLIQYYNGEERAKGNILERFSAQQFPDLHSELNLSSLELGDSALYFCASRGTGRGDTQYFGPGTRLTVL.

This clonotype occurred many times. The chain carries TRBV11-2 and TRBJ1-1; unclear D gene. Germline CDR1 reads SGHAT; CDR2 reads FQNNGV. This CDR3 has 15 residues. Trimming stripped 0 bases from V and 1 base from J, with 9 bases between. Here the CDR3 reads CASSLEAPRNTEAFF. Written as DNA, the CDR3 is TGTGCCAGCAGCTTAGAAGCACCCCGGAACACTGAAGCTTTCTTT.

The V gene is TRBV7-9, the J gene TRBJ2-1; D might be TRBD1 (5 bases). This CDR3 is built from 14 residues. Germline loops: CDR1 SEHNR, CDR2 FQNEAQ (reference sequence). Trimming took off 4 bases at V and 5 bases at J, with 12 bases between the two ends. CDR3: CASSWISRDNEQFF. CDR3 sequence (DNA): TGTGCCAGCAGCTGGATAAGCAGGGACAATGAGCAGTTCTTC. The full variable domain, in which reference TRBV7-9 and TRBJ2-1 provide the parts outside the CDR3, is DTGVSQNPRHKITKRGQNVTFRCDPISEHNRLYWYRQTLGQGPEFLTYFQNEAQLEKSRLLSDRFSAERPKGSFSTLEIQRTEQGDSAMYLCASSWISRDNEQFFGPGTRLTVL.

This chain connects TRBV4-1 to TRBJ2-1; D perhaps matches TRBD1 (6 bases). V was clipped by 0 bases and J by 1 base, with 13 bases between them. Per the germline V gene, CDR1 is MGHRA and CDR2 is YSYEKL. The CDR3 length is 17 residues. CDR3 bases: TGCGCCAGCAGCCAAGAGAGGGGACACGCATCCTACAATGAGCAGTTCTTC. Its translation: CASSQERGHASYNEQFF.

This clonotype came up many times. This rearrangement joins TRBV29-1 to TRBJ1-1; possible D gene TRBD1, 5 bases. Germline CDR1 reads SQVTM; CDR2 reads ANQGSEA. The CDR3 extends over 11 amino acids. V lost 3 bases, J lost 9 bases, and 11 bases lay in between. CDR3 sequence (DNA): TGCAGCGTTGAGAGGGGCTTGAAAGCTTTCTTT. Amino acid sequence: CSVERGLKAFF.

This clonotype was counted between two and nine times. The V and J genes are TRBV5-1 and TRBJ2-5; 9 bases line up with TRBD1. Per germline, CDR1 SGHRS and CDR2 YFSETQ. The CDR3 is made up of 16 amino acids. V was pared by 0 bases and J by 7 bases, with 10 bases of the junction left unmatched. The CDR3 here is CASSLGVGQGERTQYF. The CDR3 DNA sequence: TGCGCCAGCAGCTTGGGAGTGGGACAGGGCGAGAGGACCCAGTACTTC.

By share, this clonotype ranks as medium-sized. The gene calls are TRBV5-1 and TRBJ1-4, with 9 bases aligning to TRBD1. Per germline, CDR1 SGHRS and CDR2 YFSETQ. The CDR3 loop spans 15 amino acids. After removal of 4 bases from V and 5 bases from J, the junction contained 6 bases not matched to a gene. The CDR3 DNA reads TGCGCCAGCAGCGCAGGACAGGGGAGGAATGAAAAACTGTTTTTT. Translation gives CASSAGQGRNEKLFF.

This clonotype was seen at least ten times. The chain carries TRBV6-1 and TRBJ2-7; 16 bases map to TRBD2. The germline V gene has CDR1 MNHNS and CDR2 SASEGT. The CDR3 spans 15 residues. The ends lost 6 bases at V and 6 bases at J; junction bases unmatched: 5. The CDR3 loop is CASRKGLAGGIEQYF. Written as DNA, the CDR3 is TGTGCCAGCAGAAAGGGACTAGCGGGAGGGATCGAGCAGTACTTC.

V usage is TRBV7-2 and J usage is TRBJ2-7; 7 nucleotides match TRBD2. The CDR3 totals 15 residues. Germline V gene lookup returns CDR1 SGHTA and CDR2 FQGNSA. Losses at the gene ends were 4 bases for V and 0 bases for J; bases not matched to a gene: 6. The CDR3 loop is CASSSTGGSSYEQYF. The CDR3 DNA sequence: TGTGCCAGCAGCTCTACCGGGGGGAGCTCCTACGAGCAGTACTTC.

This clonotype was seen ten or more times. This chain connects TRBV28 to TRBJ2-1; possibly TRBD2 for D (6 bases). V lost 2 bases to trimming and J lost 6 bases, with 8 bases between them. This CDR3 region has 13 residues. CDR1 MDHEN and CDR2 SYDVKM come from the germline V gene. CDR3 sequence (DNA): TGTGCCAGCAGTTTACGGGAGTTCAATGAGCAGTTCTTC. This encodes CASSLREFNEQFF. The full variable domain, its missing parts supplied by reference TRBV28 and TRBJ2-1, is DVKVTQSSRYLVKRTGEKVFLECVQDMDHENMFWYRQDPGLGLRLIYFSYDVKMKEKGDIPEGYSVSREKKERFSLILESASTNQTSMYLCASSLREFNEQFFGPGTRLTVL.

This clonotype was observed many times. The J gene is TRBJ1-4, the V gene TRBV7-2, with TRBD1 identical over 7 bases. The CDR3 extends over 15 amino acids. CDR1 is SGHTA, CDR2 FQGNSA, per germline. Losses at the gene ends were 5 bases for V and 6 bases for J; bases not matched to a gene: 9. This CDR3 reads CASSPSRDSHEKLFF. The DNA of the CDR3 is TGTGCCAGCAGCCCATCCCGGGACAGTCATGAAAAACTGTTTTTT. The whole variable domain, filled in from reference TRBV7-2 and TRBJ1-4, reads GAGVSQSPSNKVTEKGKDVELRCDPISGHTALYWYRQSLGQGLEFLIYFQGNSAPDKSGLPSDRFSAERTGGSVSTLTIQRTQQEDSAVYLCASSPSRDSHEKLFFGSGTQLSVL.

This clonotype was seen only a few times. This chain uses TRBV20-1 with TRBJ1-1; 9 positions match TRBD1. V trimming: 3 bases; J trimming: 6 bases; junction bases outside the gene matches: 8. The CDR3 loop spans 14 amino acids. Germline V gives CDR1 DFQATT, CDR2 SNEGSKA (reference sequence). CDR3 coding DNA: TGCAGTGCTAGGGATACAGGGGGCATGGCTGAAGCTTTCTTT. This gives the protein CSARDTGGMAEAFF.

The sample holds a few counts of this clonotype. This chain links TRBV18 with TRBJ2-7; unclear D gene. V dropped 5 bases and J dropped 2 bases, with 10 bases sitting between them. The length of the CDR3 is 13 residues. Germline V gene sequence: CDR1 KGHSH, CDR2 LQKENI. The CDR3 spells CASSTTVAYEQYF. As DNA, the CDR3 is TGTGCCAGCTCAACCACAGTGGCCTACGAGCAGTACTTC.